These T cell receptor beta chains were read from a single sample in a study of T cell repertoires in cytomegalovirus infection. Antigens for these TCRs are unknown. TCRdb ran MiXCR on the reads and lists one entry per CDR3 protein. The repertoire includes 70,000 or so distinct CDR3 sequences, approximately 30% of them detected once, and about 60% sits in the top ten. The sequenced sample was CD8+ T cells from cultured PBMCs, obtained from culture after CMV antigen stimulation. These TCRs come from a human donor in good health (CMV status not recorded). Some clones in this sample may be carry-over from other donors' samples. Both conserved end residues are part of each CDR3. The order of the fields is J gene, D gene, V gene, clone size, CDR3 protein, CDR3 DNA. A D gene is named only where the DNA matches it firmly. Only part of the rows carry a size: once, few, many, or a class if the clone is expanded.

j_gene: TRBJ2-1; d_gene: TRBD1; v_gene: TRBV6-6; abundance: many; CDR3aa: CASTSGTEYNEQFF; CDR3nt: TGTGCCAGCACATCCGGGACAGAGTACAATGAGCAGTTCTTC
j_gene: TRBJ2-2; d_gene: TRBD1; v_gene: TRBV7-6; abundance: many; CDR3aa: CASSSTGPGKLFF; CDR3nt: TGTGCCAGCAGCTCGACAGGGCCGGGGAAGCTGTTTTTT
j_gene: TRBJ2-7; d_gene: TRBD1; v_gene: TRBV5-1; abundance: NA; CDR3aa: CASSWDRGSSCEQYF; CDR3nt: TGCGCCAGCAGCTGGGACAGGGGAAGCTCCTGCGAGCAGTACTTC
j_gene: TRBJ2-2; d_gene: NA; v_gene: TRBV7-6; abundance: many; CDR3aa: CASSPSAGTGELFF; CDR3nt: TGTGCCAGCAGCCCCAGCGCGGGCACCGGGGAGCTGTTTTTT
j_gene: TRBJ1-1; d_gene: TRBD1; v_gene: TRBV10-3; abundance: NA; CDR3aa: CAISNPGQENTEAFF; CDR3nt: TGTGCCATCAGTAACCCGGGACAGGAGAACACTGAAGCTTTCTTT
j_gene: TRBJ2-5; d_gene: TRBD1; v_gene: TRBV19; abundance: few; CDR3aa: CASSIAPDRLERETQYF; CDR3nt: TGTGCCAGTAGTATAGCCCCGGACAGGCTGGAGAGAGAGACCCAGTACTTC
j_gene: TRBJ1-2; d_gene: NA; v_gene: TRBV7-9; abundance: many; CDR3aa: CASLDVGGRLYGYTF; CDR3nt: TGTGCCAGCTTAGACGTTGGGGGGCGCCTCTATGGCTACACCTTC
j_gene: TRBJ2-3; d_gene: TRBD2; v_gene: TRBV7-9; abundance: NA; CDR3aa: CASSPPAGTDTQYF; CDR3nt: TGTGCCAGCAGCCCCCCAGCGGGGACAGATACGCAGTATTTT
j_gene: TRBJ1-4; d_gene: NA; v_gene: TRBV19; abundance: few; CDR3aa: CATSTGITTNEKLFF; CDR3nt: TGTGCCACTTCAACAGGGATCACAACTAATGAAAAACTGTTTTTT
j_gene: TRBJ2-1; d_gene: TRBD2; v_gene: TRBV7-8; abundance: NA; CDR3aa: CASSLVVASGSRRYNEQFF; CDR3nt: TGTGCCAGCAGCTTAGTAGTAGCTAGCGGGAGCCGGAGGTACAATGAGCAGTTCTTC
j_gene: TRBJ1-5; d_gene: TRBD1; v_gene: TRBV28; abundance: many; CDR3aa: CASTFSQGAGQPQHF; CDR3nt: TGTGCCAGCACTTTCTCACAGGGGGCGGGACAGCCCCAGCATTTT
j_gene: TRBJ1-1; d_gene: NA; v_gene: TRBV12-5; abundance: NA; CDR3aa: CASGLRPNTEAFF; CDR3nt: TGTGCTAGTGGTTTGAGGCCGAACACTGAAGCTTTCTTT
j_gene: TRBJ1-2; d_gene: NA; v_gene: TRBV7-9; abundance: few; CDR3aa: CASSGTGTQDYGYTF; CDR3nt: TGTGCCAGCAGCGGGACCGGAACCCAAGACTATGGCTACACCTTC
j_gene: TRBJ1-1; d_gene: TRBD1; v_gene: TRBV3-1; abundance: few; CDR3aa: CASSQDAGGTEAFF; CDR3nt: TGTGCCAGCAGCCAAGATGCAGGGGGGACTGAAGCTTTCTTT
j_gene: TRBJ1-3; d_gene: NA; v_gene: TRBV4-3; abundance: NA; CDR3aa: CASSQDPAFIRTGNTIYF; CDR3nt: TGCGCCAGCAGCCAAGATCCTGCTTTTATTAGGACGGGAAACACCATATATTTT
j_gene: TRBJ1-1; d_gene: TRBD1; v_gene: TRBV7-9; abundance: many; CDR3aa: CASSQQGFEAKAFF; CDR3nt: TGTGCCAGCAGTCAACAGGGGTTTGAGGCTAAAGCTTTCTTT
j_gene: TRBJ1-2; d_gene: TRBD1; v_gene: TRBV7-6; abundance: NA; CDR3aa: CASSETGEYTF; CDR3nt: TGTGCCAGCAGCGAGACAGGGGAGTACACCTTC
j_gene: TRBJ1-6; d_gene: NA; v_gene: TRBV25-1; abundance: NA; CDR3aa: CATHGDRTLHF; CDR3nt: TGTGCCACGCACGGGGATCGAACCCTCCACTTT
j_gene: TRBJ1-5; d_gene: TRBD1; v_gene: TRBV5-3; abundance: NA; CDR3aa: CASSLTSGGQPQHF; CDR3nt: TGTGCCAGCAGCTTGACGTCAGGGGGCCAGCCCCAGCATTTT
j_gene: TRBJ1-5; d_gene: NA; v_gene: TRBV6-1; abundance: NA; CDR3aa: CASSSTGFSNQPQHF; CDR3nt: TGTGCCAGCAGTTCTACAGGATTTAGCAATCAGCCCCAGCATTTT
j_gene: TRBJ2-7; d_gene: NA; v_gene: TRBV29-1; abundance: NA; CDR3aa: CSVISNNEQYF; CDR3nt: TGCAGCGTTATCTCGAACAACGAGCAGTACTTC
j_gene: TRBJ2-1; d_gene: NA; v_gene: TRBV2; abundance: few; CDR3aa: CASSEAVAEIYNEQFF; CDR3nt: TGTGCCAGCAGTGAAGCGGTAGCGGAGATCTACAATGAGCAGTTCTTC
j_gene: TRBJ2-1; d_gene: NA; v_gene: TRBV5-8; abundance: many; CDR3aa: CASSLWDQYNEQFF; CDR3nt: TGTGCCAGCAGCTTGTGGGACCAATACAATGAGCAGTTCTTC
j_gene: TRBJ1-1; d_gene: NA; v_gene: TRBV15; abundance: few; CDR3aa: CATSPRGQPGTEAFF; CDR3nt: TGTGCCACCAGCCCCCGCGGGCAGCCGGGCACTGAAGCTTTCTTT
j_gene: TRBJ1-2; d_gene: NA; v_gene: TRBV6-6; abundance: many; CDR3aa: CASSYETYGYTF; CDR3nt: TGTGCCAGCAGTTATGAGACCTATGGCTACACCTTC
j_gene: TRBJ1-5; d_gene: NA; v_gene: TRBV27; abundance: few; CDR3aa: CASSFKGYSNQPQHF; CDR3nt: TGTGCCAGCAGTTTTAAGGGGTATAGCAATCAGCCCCAGCATTTT
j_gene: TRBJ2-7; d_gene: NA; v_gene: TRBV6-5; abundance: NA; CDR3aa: CASSKAVATGEQYF; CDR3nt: TGTGCCAGCAGTAAGGCCGTGGCCACGGGGGAGCAGTACTTC
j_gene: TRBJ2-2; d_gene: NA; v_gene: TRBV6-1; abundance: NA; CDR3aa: CASSYGPGELFF; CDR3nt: TGTGCCAGCAGTTACGGTCCCGGGGAGCTGTTTTTT